Below, one T cell receptor (beta chain) is given with its context. The sample belongs to a study of blood T cell repertoires in COVID-19. Whole-study context: Samples representing acute and convalescent COVID-19 were sourced from the United States, Italy and Spain. PBMCs, B-cell-depleted T cells, or T cells provided the cDNA or gDNA that made up the material.

In the original processing: Estimation of nucleated cell counts relied on the amplification of reference gene primers. Some clones are missing from TCRdb's copy, which holds only in-frame ones; the method was immunoSEQ multiplex PCR. D and trimming come from the DNA, and the V and J calls and clone size come from that table. The data contain 150,000 to 180,000 clones, around 89% of them singletons. CDR3 size: 14 residues. V trimming: 5 bases; J trimming: 5 bases; junction bases outside the gene matches: 8. Germline V lookup: CDR1 SGHVS, CDR2 FQNEAQ. This sequence joins TRBV7-8 and TRBJ2-7; 8 bases match TRBD1. The source is a woman aged 40-49 years with acute or convalescent COVID-19. Sequenced sample: peripheral blood. The CDR3 region is CASSPRDRYNEQYF. In DNA, the CDR3 is TGTGCCAGCAGCCCCCGGGACAGGTATAACGAGCAGTACTTC. Based on the CDR3 plus reference TRBV7-8 and TRBJ2-7, the full variable domain is GAGVSQSPRYKVAKRGQDVALRCDPISGHVSLFWYQQALGQGPEFLTYFQNEAQLDKSGLPSDRFFAERPEGSVSTLKIQRTQQEDSAVYLCASSPRDRYNEQYFGPGTRLTVT.